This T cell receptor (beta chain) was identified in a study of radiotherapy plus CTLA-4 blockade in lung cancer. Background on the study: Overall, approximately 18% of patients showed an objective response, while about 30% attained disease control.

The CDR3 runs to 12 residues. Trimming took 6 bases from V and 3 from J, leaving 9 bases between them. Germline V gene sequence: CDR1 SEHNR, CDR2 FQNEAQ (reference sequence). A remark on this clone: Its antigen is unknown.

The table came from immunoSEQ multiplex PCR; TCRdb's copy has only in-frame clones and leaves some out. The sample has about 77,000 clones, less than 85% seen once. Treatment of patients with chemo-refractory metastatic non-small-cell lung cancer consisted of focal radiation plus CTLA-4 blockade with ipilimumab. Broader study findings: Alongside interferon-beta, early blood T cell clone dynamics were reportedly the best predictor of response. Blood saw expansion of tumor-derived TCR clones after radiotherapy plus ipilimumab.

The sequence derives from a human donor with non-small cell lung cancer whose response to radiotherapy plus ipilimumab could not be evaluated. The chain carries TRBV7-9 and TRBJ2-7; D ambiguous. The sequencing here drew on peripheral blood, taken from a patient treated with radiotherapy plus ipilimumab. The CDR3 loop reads CASSHRYYEQYF. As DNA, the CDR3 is TGTGCCAGCAGTCACCGGTACTACGAGCAGTACTTC.